The 15 T cell receptor beta chains below were found in one sample sequenced in a study of T cell clonotyping in hematopoietic cell transplantation. Time point noted: recipient sample about 28 days before transplant, after cytoreduction. Only in-frame clones appear in the TCRdb table, and some are missing; sequencing was by immunoSEQ multiplex PCR. The data hold 25,000 to 30,000 clones, with roughly 80% observed a single time. The sample consisted of peripheral blood mononuclear cells, taken before stem cell transplant. The receptor set was obtained from a woman in her 30s with chronic myeloid leukemia. Some clones in this sample may be carry-over from other donors' samples.

The chain carries TRBV7-6 and TRBJ1-4; unclear D gene. CDR3 length equals 14 residues. V lost 3 bases and J 8 bases, leaving 13 bases between the germline ends. CDR1 and CDR2 from the germline V gene are SGHVS and FNYEAQ. The CDR3 nucleotides are TGTGCCAGCAGCTTGTCAAGGGCGGGGGAAAAACTGTTTTTT. Protein sequence: CASSLSRAGEKLFF.

V usage is TRBV29-1 and J usage is TRBJ1-4; D is perhaps TRBD1 (5 bases). The germline V gene encodes CDR1 SQVTM and CDR2 ANQGSEA. The germline V and J ends were trimmed by 0 bases and 6 bases, with 14 bases remaining between them. This CDR3 contains 15 residues. The DNA for the CDR3 is TGCAGCGTTGAAGATCAGAGGGGTGGAGATGAAAAACTGTTTTTT. This gives the protein CSVEDQRGGDEKLFF.

V gene TRBV9 combines with J gene TRBJ2-5; D is unclear. CDR3 length: 12 residues. The V and J ends lost 0 bases and 4 bases respectively, with 4 bases between them. Germline V CDR1 and CDR2: SGDLS, YYNGEE. CDR3: CASSVGGETQYF. In DNA form, the CDR3 reads TGTGCCAGCAGCGTAGGGGGAGAGACCCAGTACTTC. Filled out from reference TRBV9 and TRBJ2-5, the complete variable domain reads DSGVTQTPKHLITATGQRVTLRCSPRSGDLSVYWYQQSLDQGLQFLIQYYNGEERAKGNILERFSAQQFPDLHSELNLSSLELGDSALYFCASSVGGETQYFGPGTRLLVL.

The CDR3: CASSPLGGPMNTEAFF. In nucleotides, the CDR3 is TGTGCCAGCAGCCCCTTAGGTGGCCCAATGAACACTGAAGCTTTCTTT. The V call is TRBV25-1, the J call TRBJ1-1; D unclear. The CDR3 length is 16 residues. Germline V gene data show CDR1 as MGHDK and CDR2 as SYGVNS. V lost 6 bases and J 0 bases, leaving 17 bases between the germline ends.

V gene TRBV19 combines with J gene TRBJ2-2, with TRBD2 matching over 16 bases. V was pared by 6 bases and J by 1 base, with 2 bases of the junction left unmatched. Germline-derived CDR1 and CDR2 are LNHDA and SQIVND (reference sequence). The CDR3 loop spans 17 amino acids. The CDR3 DNA follows: TGTGCCAGTAGGGGACTAGCGGGGGGGTTGAACACCGGGGAGCTGTTTTTT. Its protein product is CASRGLAGGLNTGELFF.

This clone rates as medium-sized (0.01 to 0.1%). V usage is TRBV2 and J usage is TRBJ1-5; TRBD1 matches at 8 bases. This CDR3 is built from 14 residues. Germline CDR1 is SNHLY and CDR2 is FYNNEI. V was pared by 9 bases and J by 4 bases, with 8 bases of the junction left unmatched. The CDR3 region is CARGGTGGNQPQHF. CDR3 DNA: TGTGCCAGGGGAGGTACAGGGGGAAATCAGCCCCAGCATTTT. The full variable domain, in which reference TRBV2 and TRBJ1-5 provide the parts outside the CDR3, is EPEVTQTPSHQVTQMGQEVILRCVPISNHLYFYWYRQILGQKVEFLVSFYNNEISEKSEIFDDQFSVERPDGSNFTLKIRSTKLEDSAMYFCARGGTGGNQPQHFGDGTRLSIL.

This clone has just a few counts. This chain links TRBV2 with TRBJ1-2; 7 nucleotides match TRBD1. The CDR3 covers 16 residues. The germline gives CDR1 SNHLY, CDR2 FYNNEI. The junction had 10 bases not matched to a gene; V was cut back by 2 bases and J by 4 bases. CDR3 residues: CASSEPGTARAYGYTF. CDR3 in DNA: TGTGCCAGCAGTGAACCCGGGACAGCACGGGCCTATGGCTACACCTTC.

The rearrangement links TRBV4-1 to TRBJ2-2, with D unclear. The CDR3 loop spans 14 amino acids. Trimming took 6 bases from V and 0 from J, leaving 8 bases between them. In germline, CDR1 is MGHRA, CDR2 YSYEKL. This CDR3 is CASSTGANTGELFF. The CDR3 DNA sequence: TGCGCCAGCAGTACTGGAGCGAACACCGGGGAGCTGTTTTTT.

This chain joins TRBV7-9 and TRBJ2-1; no reliable D call. In germline, CDR1 is SEHNR, CDR2 FQNEAQ (reference sequence). V shed 0 bases and J shed 7 bases, with 1 base lying between them. The CDR3 runs 11 residues. The CDR3 loop reads CASSLANEQFF. The CDR3 DNA reads TGTGCCAGCAGCTTAGCTAATGAGCAGTTCTTC.

This clone was detected only a few times. V usage is TRBV6-5 and J usage is TRBJ1-1; 7 bases line up with TRBD1. The J segment lost 5 bases and the V segment lost 2 bases, leaving 11 bases of the junction unmatched. There are 16 residues in the CDR3. Germline V lookup: CDR1 MNHEY, CDR2 SVGAGI. The CDR3 DNA reads TGTGCCAGCAGTTACCCCGACAGGGAGGGAACGACTGAAGCTTTCTTT. Translating it yields CASSYPDREGTTEAFF.

This clone was detected a few times. The rearrangement links TRBV5-8 to TRBJ1-2; weak D call: TRBD1 (6 bases). CDR3 length: 14 amino acids. V lost 5 bases, J lost 3 bases, and 14 bases lay in between. Germline-derived CDR1 and CDR2 are SGHTS and YDEGEE. CDR3 coding DNA: TGTGCCAGCAGTTCTAGACAGGTCTACTATGGCTACACCTTC. It is translated as CASSSRQVYYGYTF.

This clone was counted between two and nine times. The rearrangement joins TRBV19 to TRBJ1-5; the D gene is possibly TRBD1 (5 bases). Germline loops: CDR1 LNHDA, CDR2 SQIVND (reference sequence). This CDR3 contains 16 residues. V lost 2 bases to trimming and J lost 4 bases, with 15 bases between them. The CDR3 sequence is CASSINSGMKNQPQHF. CDR3 nucleotide sequence: TGTGCCAGTAGTATAAACTCAGGGATGAAAAATCAGCCCCAGCATTTT. The variable domain in full, with the rest retrieved from reference TRBV19 and TRBJ1-5, is DGGITQSPKYLFRKEGQNVTLSCEQNLNHDAMYWYRQDPGQGLRLIYYSQIVNDFQKGDIAEGYSVSREKKESFPLTVTSAQKNPTAFYLCASSINSGMKNQPQHFGDGTRLSIL.

The chain joins TRBV11-3 to TRBJ2-1; D not certain. CDR3 size: 13 residues. Trimming took off 3 bases at V and 10 bases at J, with 13 bases between the two ends. In germline, CDR1 is SGHNT, CDR2 YENEEA. Here the CDR3 reads CASSLGSHYEQFF. In DNA, the CDR3 is TGTGCCAGCAGCTTGGGATCCCACTACGAGCAGTTCTTC.

The CDR3 DNA reads as TGTGCCAGCAGTTACTTCCAGGGGTATGAACTGTTTTTT. It yields the protein CASSYFQGYELFF. The chain recombines TRBV6-5 with TRBJ1-4; the D gene is possibly TRBD1 (6 bases). Germline V lookup: CDR1 MNHEY, CDR2 SVGAGI. V shed 1 base and J shed 12 bases, with 12 bases lying between them. The CDR3 is 13 residues long.

This clone was detected a few times. This chain joins TRBV5-1 and TRBJ1-2; weak D call: TRBD1 (6 bases). Trimming stripped 3 bases from V and 5 bases from J, with 14 bases between. Germline CDR1 and CDR2: SGHRS and YFSETQ. The CDR3 has 14 residues. CDR3 nucleotides: TGCGCCAGCAGCTCTGAGGGGGTCAGGTATGGCTACACCTTC. Residues: CASSSEGVRYGYTF.